This TCR beta chain came from a study of regulatory T cells in long-lasting Graves disease. General study points: Researchers examined only peripheral blood and not thyroid tissue. Under persistent disease, TRBV28, TRBJ1-2 and TRBJ2-5 were used preferentially.

This clonotype has ten or more counts. The antigen remains undetermined. The time point denotes: newly diagnosed GD, antithyroid drugs for less than 3 months. Following extraction of RNA from PBMCs, that RNA was used to make the TCR library. With iRepertoire HTBI primers and Arm-PCR of CDR3 regions, TCR beta libraries were built. MiXCR, applied by TCRdb to the multiplex PCR reads, yields one record per CDR3 protein. The data contain around 460,000 distinct CDR3 sequences, less than 15% of them singletons. Germline lookup yields CDR1 MNHNS and CDR2 SASEGT. V dropped 7 bases and J dropped 0 bases, with 22 bases sitting between them. This CDR3 has 17 amino acids. These data also featured in a second study, about T cells in Graves' hyperthyroidism and ophthalmopathy. As reported in that work: Disease duration under 2 months; hyperthyroidism patients were aged 18 to 65. The HTBI primer set was used in a first-round RT-PCR of the TCR CDR3.

The TCR was taken from a woman aged 45-65 years with Graves disease. This material consisted of peripheral blood mononuclear cells (PBMCs), taken at new diagnosis, from a patient treated with antithyroid drugs. V usage is TRBV6-1 and J usage is TRBJ2-7; D may correspond to TRBD1 or TRBD2 (5 bases each). CDR3 in DNA: TGTGCCAGCACGAAAACGGGGCTTTCTGACAGCTCCTACGAGCAGTACTTC. Its protein is CASTKTGLSDSSYEQYF.